These 29 T cell receptor beta chains originate from one sample sequenced in a study of technical replicates of blood from several donors. Some clones are missing from TCRdb's copy, which holds only in-frame ones; the method was immunoSEQ multiplex PCR. The sample carries 60,000 to 70,000 clones, roughly 86% recorded once. Input material: PBMCs. These receptors came from a human donor in good health. Some clones in this sample may be carry-over from other donors' samples.

The chain links TRBV5-4 to TRBJ1-4; 8 nucleotides line up with TRBD1. The CDR3 extends over 16 amino acids. Germline CDR1 SGHNT, CDR2 YYREEE (reference sequence). Trimming took 4 bases from V and 5 from J; bases not matched to a gene: 10. The CDR3 DNA is TGTGCCAGCAGCACCCCCGACAGGGGTCCGAATGAAAAACTGTTTTTT. Amino acid sequence: CASSTPDRGPNEKLFF. Full variable domain (missing parts from reference TRBV5-4 and TRBJ1-4): ETGVTQSPTHLIKTRGQQVTLRCSSQSGHNTVSWYQQALGQGPQFIFQYYREEENGRGNFPPRFSGLQFPNYSSELNVNALELDDSALYLCASSTPDRGPNEKLFFGSGTQLSVL.

V is TRBV7-3 and J is TRBJ1-2; D is perhaps TRBD1 (5 bases). Trimming removed 3 bases from V and 7 bases from J, with 12 bases in between. There are 13 residues in the CDR3. Germline-derived CDR1 and CDR2 are SGHTA and FQGTGA. For the CDR3, the DNA is TGTGCCAGCAGCTTGGAGGGGCGTGGTGGCTACACCTTC. It is translated as CASSLEGRGGYTF. Together with reference TRBV7-3 and TRBJ1-2, the CDR3 gives the full variable domain: GAGVSQTPSNKVTEKGKYVELRCDPISGHTALYWYRQSLGQGPEFLIYFQGTGAADDSGLPNDRFFAVRPEGSVSTLKIQRTERGDSAVYLCASSLEGRGGYTFGSGTRLTVV.

The chain employs TRBV25-1 and TRBJ2-3; 9 nucleotides line up with TRBD1. Trimming at V came to 8 bases and at J to 2 bases, leaving 8 bases not matched to a gene. Germline loops: CDR1 MGHDK, CDR2 SYGVNS. The CDR3 covers 15 residues. For the CDR3, the DNA is TGTGCCAGCCAAGGCAGGACAGGGGTCACAGATACGCAGTATTTT. This sequence encodes CASQGRTGVTDTQYF.

The genes are TRBV7-3 and TRBJ2-2, with TRBD2 matching 7 bases. The length of the CDR3 is 16 residues. V lost 4 bases to trimming and J lost 0 bases; unmatched junction nucleotides: 5. Germline V gene data show CDR1 as SGHTA and CDR2 as FQGTGA. Here the CDR3 reads CASSSRGLANTGELFF. The CDR3 nucleotides read TGTGCCAGCAGCTCCCGTGGACTAGCGAACACCGGGGAGCTGTTTTTT. Looking up the rest from reference TRBV7-3 and TRBJ2-2 gives the full variable domain: GAGVSQTPSNKVTEKGKYVELRCDPISGHTALYWYRQSLGQGPEFLIYFQGTGAADDSGLPNDRFFAVRPEGSVSTLKIQRTERGDSAVYLCASSSRGLANTGELFFGEGSRLTVL.

The gene calls are TRBV6-1 and TRBJ2-1; 11 positions match TRBD2. Unmatched junction bases numbered 5, after V lost 5 bases and J lost 5 bases. This CDR3 region has 15 residues. Germline V lookup: CDR1 MNHNS, CDR2 SASEGT. In DNA form, the CDR3 reads TGTGCCAGCAGTTCCGGGACTAGCGGTGACAATGAGCAGTTCTTC. Translating gives CASSSGTSGDNEQFF.

The V call is TRBV5-4, the J call TRBJ1-2; maybe TRBD1 (5 bases). The V gene lost 0 bases and the J gene lost 6 bases, with 12 bases spanning the gap. Germline CDR1 SGHNT, CDR2 YYREEE (reference sequence). The CDR3 contains 14 residues. Here the CDR3 reads CASSLVGGMNGYTF. In DNA form, the CDR3 reads TGTGCCAGCAGCTTGGTGGGGGGAATGAATGGCTACACCTTC.

The CDR3 is CASSQRQGYEQYF. CDR3 nucleotide sequence: TGTGCCAGCTCACAACGACAGGGGTACGAGCAGTACTTC. The chain employs TRBV18 and TRBJ2-7; 8 positions match TRBD1. Germline CDR1 reads KGHSH; CDR2 reads LQKENI. Losses at the gene ends were 4 bases for V and 4 bases for J; bases not matched to a gene: 3. This CDR3 is built from 13 residues.

The chain joins TRBV6-1 to TRBJ2-1; 7 bases align to TRBD2. Germline V gives CDR1 MNHNS, CDR2 SASEGT. The CDR3 sequence is 17 residues long. The ends lost 4 bases at V and 3 bases at J; junction bases unmatched: 12. CDR3 sequence reads: CASSAPVLAVIYNEQFF. CDR3 bases: TGTGCCAGCAGTGCACCCGTTCTAGCGGTGATCTACAATGAGCAGTTCTTC.

This sequence joins TRBV19 and TRBJ1-1; D remains unclear. The CDR3 consists of 13 residues. The V and J ends lost 6 bases and 0 bases respectively, with 8 bases between them. CDR1 and CDR2 from the germline V gene are LNHDA and SQIVND (reference sequence). In nucleotides, the CDR3 is TGTGCCAGTAGCGGGGTGATGAACACTGAAGCTTTCTTT. This sequence encodes CASSGVMNTEAFF.

The rearrangement joins TRBV30 to TRBJ1-5; TRBD1 is a possible D gene (5 bases). The CDR3 has 14 residues. Trimming took 4 bases from V and 1 from J, leaving 11 bases between them. The germline gives CDR1 GTSNPN, CDR2 SVGIG (reference sequence). The CDR3 here is CAWMSGGSNQPQHF. CDR3 DNA: TGTGCCTGGATGTCGGGGGGAAGCAATCAGCCCCAGCATTTT.

The CDR3, as DNA: TGTGCCAGCAGTTCCAACAGGGGTACTGGAAACACCATATATTTT. This codes for CASSSNRGTGNTIYF. This chain connects TRBV6-5 to TRBJ1-3, with 7 bases identical to TRBD1. The CDR3 length is 15 residues. The V segment lost 4 bases and the J segment 2 bases; nucleotides outside the gene matches: 5. Germline-derived CDR1 and CDR2 are MNHEY and SVGAGI.

Concerning this clone itself: One end of the junction varies from germline; a read error may be responsible. J is TRBJ2-2 and V is TRBV7-3, with D maybe TRBD2 (5 bases). Germline V gene sequence: CDR1 SGHTA, CDR2 FQGTGA. CDR3 length: 16 amino acids. CDR3 region: CASSLRFSRDTGKLFF. The CDR3 DNA reads as TGTGCCAGCAGCTTAAGATTTTCTCGAGACACCGGGAAGCTGTTTTTT.

The chain links TRBV7-2 to TRBJ2-5, with TRBD2 matching 7 bases. The germline CDR1 and CDR2 sequences are SGHTA and FQGNSA. The J segment lost 1 base and the V segment lost 4 bases, leaving 6 bases of the junction unmatched. This CDR3 spans 15 amino acids. CDR3 sequence reads: CASSSPRGGQETQYF. The CDR3 bases are TGTGCCAGCAGCTCCCCCCGCGGGGGCCAAGAGACCCAGTACTTC.

This clone came up once. The chain couples TRBV10-3 to TRBJ1-1; the D is unclear. V was shortened by 11 bases and J by 11 bases, with 33 bases between the two germline ends. CDR3 length: 16 residues. CDR1 ENHRY and CDR2 SYGVKD come from the germline V gene. The CDR3, as DNA: TGTGCCGTTGACCCCCCAGGATTCAGCGGGCCTACCGGGGCTTTCTTT. This codes for CAVDPPGFSGPTGAFF.

The rearrangement joins TRBV29-1 to TRBJ2-1; D not resolved. The CDR3 runs to 15 residues. Germline V gene data show CDR1 as SQVTM and CDR2 as ANQGSEA. The V and J ends lost 8 bases and 1 base respectively, with 18 bases between them. The CDR3 loop reads CSLASVQRSYNEQFF. CDR3 in DNA: TGCAGCCTCGCATCGGTCCAACGGTCCTACAATGAGCAGTTCTTC.

This clone came up once. The gene calls are TRBV10-3 and TRBJ2-1; 7 bases line up with TRBD2. This CDR3 comprises 13 residues. CDR1 and CDR2 from the germline V gene are ENHRY and SYGVKD. V lost 10 bases and J lost 5; bases outside the gene matches: 8. The CDR3 nucleotides are TGTGCCAACCCGGGACTAATAAACAATGAGCAGTTCTTC. This sequence encodes CANPGLINNEQFF.

The V gene is TRBV2, the J gene TRBJ2-2; TRBD2 is a possible D gene (7 bases). CDR1 and CDR2 from the germline V gene are SNHLY and FYNNEI. CDR3 size: 14 residues. Trimming cost V 4 bases and J 7 bases, with 13 bases left between them. Here the CDR3 DNA reads TGTGCCAGCAGTGTTTCGGGGGGCGGCGGGGAGCTGTTTTTT. Amino acid sequence: CASSVSGGGGELFF.

This clone has a handful of counts. The rearrangement links TRBV4-1 to TRBJ2-7, with a possible D match to TRBD1 (6 bases). The CDR3 loop spans 20 amino acids. Trimming shortened V by 2 bases and J by 0 bases, and 26 bases separated the two germline ends. Germline V gene data show CDR1 as MGHRA and CDR2 as YSYEKL. CDR3: CASSQSPPPRQAPSSYEQYF. The CDR3 DNA sequence: TGCGCCAGCAGCCAATCCCCACCACCGAGACAGGCCCCAAGCTCCTACGAGCAGTACTTC.

The chain employs TRBV7-2 and TRBJ2-7; tentatively, D is TRBD2 (5 bases). V was clipped by 1 base and J by 7 bases, with 17 bases between them. Germline V gives CDR1 SGHTA, CDR2 FQGNSA. This CDR3 region has 15 residues. The DNA of the CDR3 is TGTGCCAGCAGCTTAGTGGGCTCTAGCTTGGTAGAGCAGTACTTC. Residues: CASSLVGSSLVEQYF.

The table lists this clone with a few counts. This chain joins TRBV6-5 and TRBJ1-1; 7 bases are shared with TRBD1. CDR1 is MNHEY, CDR2 SVGAGI, per germline. Trimming removed 4 bases from V and 6 bases from J; junction bases left unmatched: 8. CDR3 size: 14 residues. CDR3 DNA sequence: TGTGCCAGCAGTTCCTCGACAGGGTCGGCTGAAGCTTTCTTT. Residues: CASSSSTGSAEAFF.

The gene calls are TRBV14 and TRBJ2-7, with D possibly being TRBD1 (5 bases). This CDR3 is built from 13 residues. Germline V gives CDR1 SGHDN, CDR2 FVKESK. V was trimmed by 3 bases and J by 4 bases, leaving 10 bases between them. CDR3 DNA sequence: TGTGCCAGCAGCCACAGGGAAAGGTACGAGCAGTACTTC. It specifies CASSHRERYEQYF.

This rearrangement joins TRBV6-6 to TRBJ2-5; a weak D match, TRBD2 (5 bases). The V gene lost 0 bases and the J gene lost 7 bases, with 15 bases spanning the gap. Germline V CDR1 and CDR2: MNHNY, SVGAGI (reference sequence). The CDR3 has 15 residues. Here the CDR3 reads CASSYSRTGFGTQYF. The CDR3 DNA follows: TGTGCCAGCAGTTACTCGAGAACGGGGTTTGGGACCCAGTACTTC.

The chain is built from TRBV9 and TRBJ1-6; D unresolved. The V and J ends lost 0 bases and 4 bases respectively, with 5 bases between them. The CDR3 contains 14 residues. CDR1 is SGDLS and CDR2 is YYNGEE in the germline V gene. CDR3 sequence reads: CASSVGGYNSPLHF. The CDR3 DNA reads TGTGCCAGCAGCGTAGGAGGGTATAATTCACCCCTCCACTTT.

CDR3 region: CASSLSRAQPQHF. In nucleotides, the CDR3 is TGTGCCAGCAGCTTGTCCAGGGCTCAGCCCCAGCATTTT. This chain links TRBV7-2 with TRBJ1-5; tentative D call: TRBD1 (5 bases). The CDR3 is 13 residues long. Germline lookup yields CDR1 SGHTA and CDR2 FQGNSA. V was shortened by 3 bases and J by 6 bases, with 9 bases between the two germline ends.

Comment on this clone: This sample also contains other DNA sequences that code for the same CDR3. The rearrangement links TRBV7-2 to TRBJ2-7; D is possibly TRBD2 (6 bases). The CDR3 runs 14 residues. Germline V gene sequence: CDR1 SGHTA, CDR2 FQGNSA. V lost 6 bases and J lost 0, with 12 bases in between. The CDR3 spells CASSPGLSSYEQYF. The CDR3 nucleotides are TGTGCCAGCAGTCCGGGACTGAGCTCCTACGAGCAGTACTTC.

The V call is TRBV7-6, the J call TRBJ2-1, with a tentative D call TRBD1 (6 bases). V dropped 2 bases and J dropped 9 bases, with 11 bases sitting between them. CDR1 is SGHVS, CDR2 FNYEAQ, per germline. The length of the CDR3 is 13 residues. CDR3 sequence: CASSLMGAGEQFF. CDR3 DNA sequence: TGTGCCAGCAGCTTAATGGGGGCGGGTGAGCAGTTCTTC.

This clone appeared a single time. CDR3 in amino acids: CASSSRDRGRIAEQFF. The CDR3 nucleotides read TGTGCCAGCAGTTCCCGAGACAGGGGGCGAATCGCTGAGCAGTTCTTC. The chain combines TRBV27 with TRBJ2-1, with 10 nucleotides matching TRBD1. Germline assignment: CDR1 MNHEY and CDR2 SMNVEV (reference sequence). The CDR3 sequence is 16 residues long. V was pared by 4 bases and J by 9 bases, with 12 bases of the junction left unmatched.

The rearrangement uses TRBV19 and TRBJ2-1; no clear D. V dropped 4 bases and J dropped 0 bases, with 7 bases sitting between them. From germline, CDR1 is LNHDA and CDR2 SQIVND (reference sequence). This CDR3 comprises 14 residues. CDR3: CASSTPVSYNEQFF. The CDR3 DNA is TGTGCCAGTAGTACCCCAGTCTCCTACAATGAGCAGTTCTTC.

V and J are TRBV4-2 and TRBJ2-4; D is perhaps TRBD2 (5 bases). Germline V gene lookup returns CDR1 LGHNA and CDR2 YNFKEQ. Trimming removed 5 bases at V and 0 bases at J, with 8 bases between. The CDR3 covers 14 residues. CDR3 DNA: TGTGCCAGCAGCGAAGGACTAGCCAAAAACATTCAGTACTTC. It encodes CASSEGLAKNIQYF.